This T cell receptor beta chain was found in a study of regulatory T cells in long-lasting Graves disease. Combining iRepertoire HTBI primers with Arm-PCR of CDR3 regions, the authors built TCR beta libraries. Via MiXCR, TCRdb re-called the multiplex PCR reads, giving one row per CDR3 protein. The sample includes some 500,000 distinct CDR3 sequences, roughly 16% seen only once; the top ten take 20% to 30%. Indicated time point: newly diagnosed GD, antithyroid drugs for less than 3 months. Making the TCR library involved RNA that had been extracted from PBMCs. Germline V gives CDR1 DFQATT, CDR2 SNEGSKA (reference sequence). Trimming cost V 5 bases and J 2 bases, with 16 bases left between them. The CDR3 totals 14 residues. This clonotype was seen only a few times. The data were also submitted as part of a second study, on T cells in Graves' hyperthyroidism and ophthalmopathy. That paper states: The blood repertoire included most of the expanded thyroid clonotypes above 0.001.

The sequence came from a woman aged 35-65 years with Graves disease. Specimen: peripheral blood mononuclear cells (PBMCs), collected at new diagnosis, from a patient treated with antithyroid drugs. This chain uses TRBV20-1 with TRBJ2-7; possibly TRBD1 or TRBD2 for D (6 bases each). CDR3 in amino acids: CSAPRRDNTYEQYF. The CDR3 coding sequence is TGCAGTGCTCCGAGGAGGGACAATACCTACGAGCAGTACTTC.